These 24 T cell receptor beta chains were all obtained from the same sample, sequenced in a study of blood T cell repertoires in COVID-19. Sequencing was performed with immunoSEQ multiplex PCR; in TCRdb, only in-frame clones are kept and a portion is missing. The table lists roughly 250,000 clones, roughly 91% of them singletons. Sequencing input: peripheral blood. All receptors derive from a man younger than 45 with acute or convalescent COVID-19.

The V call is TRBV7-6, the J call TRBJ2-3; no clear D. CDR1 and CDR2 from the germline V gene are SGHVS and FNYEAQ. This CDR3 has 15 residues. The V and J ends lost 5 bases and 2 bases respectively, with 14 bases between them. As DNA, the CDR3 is TGTGCCAGCAGCGCCATCGGTGACTTCACAGATACGCAGTATTTT. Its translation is CASSAIGDFTDTQYF.

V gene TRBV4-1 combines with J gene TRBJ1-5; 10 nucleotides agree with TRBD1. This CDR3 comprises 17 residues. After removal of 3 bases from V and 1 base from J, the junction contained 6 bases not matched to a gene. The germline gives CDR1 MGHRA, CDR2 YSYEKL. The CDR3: CASSHPRTGGSNQPQHF. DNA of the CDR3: TGCGCCAGCAGCCACCCAAGGACAGGGGGAAGCAATCAGCCCCAGCATTTT.

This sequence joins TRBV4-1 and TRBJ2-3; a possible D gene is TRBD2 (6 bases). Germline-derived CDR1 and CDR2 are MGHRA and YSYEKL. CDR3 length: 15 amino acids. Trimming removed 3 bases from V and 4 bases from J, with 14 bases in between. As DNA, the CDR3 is TGCGCCAGCAGCCACATAACCTGGGGGGCAGATACGCAGTATTTT. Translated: CASSHITWGADTQYF.

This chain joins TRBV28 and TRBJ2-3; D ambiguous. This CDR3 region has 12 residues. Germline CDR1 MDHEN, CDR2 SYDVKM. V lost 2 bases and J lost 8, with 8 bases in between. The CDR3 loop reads CASSLEASTQYF. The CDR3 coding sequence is TGTGCCAGCAGTTTAGAGGCCAGTACGCAGTATTTT.

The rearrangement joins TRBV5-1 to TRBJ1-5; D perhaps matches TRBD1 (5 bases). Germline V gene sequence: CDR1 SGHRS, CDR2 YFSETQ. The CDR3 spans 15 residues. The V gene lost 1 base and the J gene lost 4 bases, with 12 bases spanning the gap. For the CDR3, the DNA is TGCGCCAGCAGCTTGTGGGCCGGGGGAAATCAGCCCCAGCATTTT. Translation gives CASSLWAGGNQPQHF.

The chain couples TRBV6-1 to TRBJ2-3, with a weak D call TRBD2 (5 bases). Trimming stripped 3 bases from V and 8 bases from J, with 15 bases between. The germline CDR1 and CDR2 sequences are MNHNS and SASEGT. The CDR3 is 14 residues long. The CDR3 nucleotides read TGTGCCAGCAGTGATGTGGGGTCCCGGGGTACGCAGTATTTT. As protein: CASSDVGSRGTQYF.

CDR3 region: CASSRLVERRQETQYF. The CDR3 nucleotides are TGCGCCAGCAGCCGCTTGGTGGAGCGTCGCCAAGAGACCCAGTACTTC. This chain uses TRBV5-1 with TRBJ2-5, with unresolved D. This CDR3 region has 16 residues. The V gene lost 4 bases and the J gene lost 1 base, with 17 bases spanning the gap. CDR1 and CDR2 from the germline V gene are SGHRS and YFSETQ.

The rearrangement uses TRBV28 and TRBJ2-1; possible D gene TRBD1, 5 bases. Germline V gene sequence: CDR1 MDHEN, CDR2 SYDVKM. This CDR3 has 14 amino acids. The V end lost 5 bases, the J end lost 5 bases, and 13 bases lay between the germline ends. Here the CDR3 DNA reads TGTGCCAGCAGTATCACAGGAGACAACAATGAGCAGTTCTTC. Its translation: CASSITGDNNEQFF.

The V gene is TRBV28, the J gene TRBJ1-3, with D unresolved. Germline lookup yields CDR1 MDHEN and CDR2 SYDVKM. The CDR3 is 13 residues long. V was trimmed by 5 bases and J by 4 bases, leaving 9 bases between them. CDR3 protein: CASSVAVGNTIYF. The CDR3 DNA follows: TGTGCCAGCAGTGTGGCGGTAGGAAACACCATATATTTT.

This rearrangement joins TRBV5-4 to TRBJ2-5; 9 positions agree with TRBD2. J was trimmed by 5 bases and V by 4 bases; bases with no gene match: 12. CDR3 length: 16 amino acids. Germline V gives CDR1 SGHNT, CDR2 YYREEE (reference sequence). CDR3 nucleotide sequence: TGTGCCAGCAGCCCACCTTTTAGCGGGAGAACGGAGACCCAGTACTTC. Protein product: CASSPPFSGRTETQYF.

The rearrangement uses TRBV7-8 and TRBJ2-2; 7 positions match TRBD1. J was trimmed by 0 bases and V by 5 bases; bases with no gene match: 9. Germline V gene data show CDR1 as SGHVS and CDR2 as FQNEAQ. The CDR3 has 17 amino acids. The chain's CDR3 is CASSRWDRNTNTGELFF. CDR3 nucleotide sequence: TGTGCCAGCAGCCGGTGGGACAGAAATACGAACACCGGGGAGCTGTTTTTT. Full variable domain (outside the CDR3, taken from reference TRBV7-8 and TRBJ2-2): GAGVSQSPRYKVAKRGQDVALRCDPISGHVSLFWYQQALGQGPEFLTYFQNEAQLDKSGLPSDRFFAERPEGSVSTLKIQRTQQEDSAVYLCASSRWDRNTNTGELFFGEGSRLTVL.

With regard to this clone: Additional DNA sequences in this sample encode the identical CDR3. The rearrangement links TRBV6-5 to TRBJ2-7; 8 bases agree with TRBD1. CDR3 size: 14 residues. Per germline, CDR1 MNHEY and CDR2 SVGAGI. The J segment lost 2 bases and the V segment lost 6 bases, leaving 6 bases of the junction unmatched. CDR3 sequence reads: CASSRDRGTYEQYF. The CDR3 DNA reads TGTGCCAGCAGCCGCGACAGGGGAACCTACGAGCAGTACTTC.

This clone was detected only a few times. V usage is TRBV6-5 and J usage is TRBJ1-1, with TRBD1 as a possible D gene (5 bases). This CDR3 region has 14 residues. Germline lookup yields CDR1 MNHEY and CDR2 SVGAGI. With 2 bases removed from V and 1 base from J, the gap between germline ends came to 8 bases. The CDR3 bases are TGTGCCAGCAGTTACCTCCAGGGGAACACTGAAGCTTTCTTT. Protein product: CASSYLQGNTEAFF.

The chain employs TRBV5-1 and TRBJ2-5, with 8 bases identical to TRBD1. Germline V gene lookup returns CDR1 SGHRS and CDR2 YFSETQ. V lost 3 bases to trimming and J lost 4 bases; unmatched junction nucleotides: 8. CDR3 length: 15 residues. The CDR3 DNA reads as TGCGCCAGCAGCTCGACAGGGGCAGGGCGAGAGACCCAGTACTTC. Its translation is CASSSTGAGRETQYF.

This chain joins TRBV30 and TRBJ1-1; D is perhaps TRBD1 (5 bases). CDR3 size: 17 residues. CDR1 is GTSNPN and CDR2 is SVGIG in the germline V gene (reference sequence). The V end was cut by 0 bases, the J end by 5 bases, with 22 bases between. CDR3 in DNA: TGTGCCTGGAGTGTAGGCCTCCTAGGACAACTGAGTACTGAAGCTTTCTTT. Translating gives CAWSVGLLGQLSTEAFF.

The DNA for the CDR3 is TGCGCCAGCAGCCCAAGCCGGACAGGTACCTCCTACGAGCAGTACTTC. Translation gives CASSPSRTGTSYEQYF. The chain couples TRBV4-1 to TRBJ2-7, with 7 bases aligning to TRBD1. The CDR3 loop spans 16 amino acids. Trimming cost V 4 bases and J 0 bases; bases outside gene matches: 9. Looked up from germline, CDR1 is MGHRA and CDR2 is YSYEKL.

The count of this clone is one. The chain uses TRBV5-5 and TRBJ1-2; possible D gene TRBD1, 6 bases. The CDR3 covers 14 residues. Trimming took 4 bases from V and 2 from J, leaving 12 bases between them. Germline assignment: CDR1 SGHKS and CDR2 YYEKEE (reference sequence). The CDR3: CASSVRTDNYGYTF. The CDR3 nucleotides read TGTGCCAGCAGCGTAAGGACAGACAACTATGGCTACACCTTC.

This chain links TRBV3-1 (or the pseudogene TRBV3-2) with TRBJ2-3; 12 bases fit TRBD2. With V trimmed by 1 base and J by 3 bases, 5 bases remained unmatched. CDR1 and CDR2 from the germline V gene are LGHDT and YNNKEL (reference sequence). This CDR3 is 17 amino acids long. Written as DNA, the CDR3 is TGTGCCAGCAGCCAAGTTCTAGCGGGGGGGTTTACAGATACGCAGTATTTT. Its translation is CASSQVLAGGFTDTQYF.

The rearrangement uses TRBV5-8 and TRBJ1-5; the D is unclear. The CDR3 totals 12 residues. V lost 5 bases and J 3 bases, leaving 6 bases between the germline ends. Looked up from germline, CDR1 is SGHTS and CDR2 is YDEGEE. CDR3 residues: CASSFYNQPQHF. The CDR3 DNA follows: TGTGCCAGCAGTTTCTACAATCAGCCCCAGCATTTT.

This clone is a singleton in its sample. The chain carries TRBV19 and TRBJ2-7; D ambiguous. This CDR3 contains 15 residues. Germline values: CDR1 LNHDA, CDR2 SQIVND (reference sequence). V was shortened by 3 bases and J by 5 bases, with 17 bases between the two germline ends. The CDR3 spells CASSIVRSIGHEQYF. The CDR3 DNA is TGTGCCAGTAGTATCGTCCGGAGCATTGGCCACGAGCAGTACTTC.

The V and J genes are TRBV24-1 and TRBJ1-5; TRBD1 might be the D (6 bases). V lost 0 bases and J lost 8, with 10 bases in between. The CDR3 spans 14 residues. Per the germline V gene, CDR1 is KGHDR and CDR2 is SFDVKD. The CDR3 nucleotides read TGTGCCACCAGTGATTTGAACAGGGAAAAGCCCCAGCATTTT. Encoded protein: CATSDLNREKPQHF.

CDR3 bases: TGTGCCAGCAGCTTTCTTCTACCCACCCCCACAGATACGCAGTATTTT. The encoded protein is CASSFLLPTPTDTQYF. The rearrangement joins TRBV6-2 or TRBV6-3 to TRBJ2-3, with D unclear. Germline CDR1 is MNHEY and CDR2 is SVGEGT. V was cut by 6 bases and J by 2 bases, with 18 bases left in between. This CDR3 has 16 residues.

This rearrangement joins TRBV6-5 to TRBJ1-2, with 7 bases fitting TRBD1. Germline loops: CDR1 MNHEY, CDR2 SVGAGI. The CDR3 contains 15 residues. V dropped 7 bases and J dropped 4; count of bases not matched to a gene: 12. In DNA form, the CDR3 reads TGTGCCAGCACAGAAGTGAGACAGGGAATCTATGGCTACACCTTC. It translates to CASTEVRQGIYGYTF.

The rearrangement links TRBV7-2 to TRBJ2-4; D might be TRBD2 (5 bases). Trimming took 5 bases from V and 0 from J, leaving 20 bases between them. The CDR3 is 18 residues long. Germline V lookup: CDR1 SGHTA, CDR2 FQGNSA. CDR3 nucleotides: TGTGCCAGCAGCCTTGACTACCCCCGGGGTCTAGCCAAAAACATTCAGTACTTC. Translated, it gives CASSLDYPRGLAKNIQYF. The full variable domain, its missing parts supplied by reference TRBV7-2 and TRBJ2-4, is GAGVSQSPSNKVTEKGKDVELRCDPISGHTALYWYRQSLGQGLEFLIYFQGNSAPDKSGLPSDRFSAERTGGSVSTLTIQRTQQEDSAVYLCASSLDYPRGLAKNIQYFGAGTRLSVL.